These 25 T cell receptor beta chains were all obtained from the same sample, sequenced in a study of OX40 agonist ivuxolimab in advanced cancers. Sequenced by immunoSEQ multiplex PCR; TCRdb stores in-frame clones only, minus some. This table has roughly 15,000 clones, 80% to 90% appearing once. The material was CD4+ or CD8+ T cells sorted from blood, obtained in a trial of the OX40 agonist ivuxolimab. These receptors all stem from an adult with an advanced solid tumor such as melanoma, head and neck, liver or kidney cancer.

This chain uses TRBV27 with TRBJ2-7; 11 bases line up with TRBD1. Germline V gives CDR1 MNHEY, CDR2 SMNVEV (reference sequence). The V gene end was trimmed by 2 bases and the J gene end by 4 bases; junction bases not matched to a gene: 7. The CDR3 is 16 amino acids. The CDR3 reads CASSLDRDRGTYEQYF. The DNA for the CDR3 is TGTGCCAGCAGTTTAGACCGGGACAGGGGGACTTACGAGCAGTACTTC.

The chain joins TRBV9 to TRBJ2-6; D call uncertain. Trimming removed 0 bases at V and 4 bases at J, with 8 bases between. CDR3 size: 15 residues. Germline V gene data show CDR1 as SGDLS and CDR2 as YYNGEE. CDR3 residues: CASSVAGPGANVLTF. The DNA for the CDR3 is TGTGCCAGCAGCGTAGCCGGGCCCGGGGCCAACGTCCTGACTTTC.

The chain is built from TRBV7-8 and TRBJ2-5, with 10 bases identical to TRBD2. J gave up 4 bases and V 5 bases, and 7 bases lay outside the gene matches. Germline V gene lookup returns CDR1 SGHVS and CDR2 FQNEAQ. There are 15 residues in the CDR3. The DNA of the CDR3 is TGTGCCAGCAGCCCCGAGCGGGGGGGCGCAGAGACCCAGTACTTC. It yields the protein CASSPERGGAETQYF.

This clone was picked up a small number of times. V is TRBV4-1 and J is TRBJ1-5, with TRBD1 identical over 8 bases. CDR1 MGHRA and CDR2 YSYEKL come from the germline V gene. The CDR3 totals 15 residues. J lost 6 bases, V lost 6 bases, and 10 bases had no gene match. The CDR3 sequence: CASRDSRGPSQPQHF. The CDR3 nucleotides are TGCGCCAGCAGGGACAGCAGGGGGCCGAGTCAGCCCCAGCATTTT.

The chain uses TRBV12-5 and TRBJ1-2; 7 nucleotides line up with TRBD1. The CDR3 loop spans 13 amino acids. The V gene's germline CDR1 is LGHNT and CDR2 FRNRAP. V lost 3 bases, J lost 8 bases, and 6 bases stayed unmatched. The CDR3: CASGLEGARGYTF. DNA of the CDR3: TGTGCTAGTGGTTTAGAGGGGGCGCGGGGCTACACCTTC.

The chain combines TRBV19 with TRBJ2-5; D possibly corresponds to TRBD1 (5 bases). Germline CDR1 and CDR2: LNHDA and SQIVND (reference sequence). V lost 5 bases, J lost 3 bases, and 19 bases lay in between. This CDR3 contains 16 residues. CDR3 bases: TGTGCCAGTAGTCCCCGGACACAAAAATGGAAAGAGACCCAGTACTTC. Amino acids: CASSPRTQKWKETQYF. The variable domain in full, with the rest retrieved from reference TRBV19 and TRBJ2-5, is DGGITQSPKYLFRKEGQNVTLSCEQNLNHDAMYWYRQDPGQGLRLIYYSQIVNDFQKGDIAEGYSVSREKKESFPLTVTSAQKNPTAFYLCASSPRTQKWKETQYFGPGTRLLVL.

The chain carries TRBV21-1 and TRBJ1-2; the DNA was not used to check the table's D call, TRBD1. TRBV21-1 corresponds to a pseudogene. The length of the CDR3 is 14 residues. CDR3 loop: CASTRQGAGYGYTF. The CDR3 bases are TGTGCCAGCACCCGACAGGGGGCCGGCTATGGCTACACCTTC.

The rearrangement joins TRBV9 to TRBJ2-1; D is perhaps TRBD1 or TRBD2 (5 bases each). CDR3 size: 14 residues. Per germline, CDR1 SGDLS and CDR2 YYNGEE. Trimming removed 0 bases at V and 11 bases at J, with 15 bases between. The CDR3 nucleotides read TGTGCCAGCAGCGTAGTGGGAAGGGACCCCCAGCAGTTCTTC. It specifies CASSVVGRDPQQFF.

The V call is TRBV19, the J call TRBJ1-1; no reliable D call. Trimming shortened V by 7 bases and J by 0 bases, and 24 bases separated the two germline ends. CDR1 LNHDA and CDR2 SQIVND come from the germline V gene (reference sequence). There are 18 residues in the CDR3. CDR3: CASNRGSVRRRLNTEAFF. DNA for the CDR3: TGTGCCAGTAATCGGGGATCTGTCAGACGGAGATTGAACACTGAAGCTTTCTTT.

The chain has TRBV14 and TRBJ2-7; 8 bases fit TRBD2. This CDR3 contains 14 residues. The ends lost 3 bases at V and 3 bases at J; junction bases unmatched: 4. Per the germline V gene, CDR1 is SGHDN and CDR2 is FVKESK. CDR3 sequence: CASSQKRGIYEQYF. CDR3 sequence (DNA): TGTGCCAGCAGCCAGAAGCGGGGGATCTACGAGCAGTACTTC.

Concerning this clone itself: Additional DNA sequences in this sample encode the identical CDR3. This chain uses TRBV6-1 with TRBJ2-7; the D gene is possibly TRBD1 (6 bases). The CDR3 is made up of 13 amino acids. Trimming removed 8 bases at V and 3 bases at J, with 14 bases between. The germline CDR1 and CDR2 sequences are MNHNS and SASEGT. The CDR3 is CASGRQDNYEQYF. Written as DNA, the CDR3 is TGTGCCAGCGGAAGACAGGACAACTACGAGCAGTACTTC.

The chain uses TRBV6-6 and TRBJ1-2; D is undetermined. From germline, CDR1 is MNHNY and CDR2 SVGAGI (reference sequence). Trimming cost V 5 bases and J 2 bases, with 6 bases left between them. This CDR3 is 12 amino acids long. The CDR3 nucleotides read TGTGCCAGCAGTCCCGGGAACTATGGCTACACCTTC. Protein sequence: CASSPGNYGYTF.

CDR3 sequence (DNA): TGTGCCAGCAGTGAGGGGGGAGAGACCCAGTACTTC. This codes for CASSEGGETQYF. The V call is TRBV2, the J call TRBJ2-5, with a weak D call TRBD2 (6 bases). The CDR3 runs 12 residues. Per the germline V gene, CDR1 is SNHLY and CDR2 is FYNNEI. Between the trimmed V and J ends, which lost 3 bases and 4 bases, there was a span of 6 bases.

The V call is TRBV11-2, the J call TRBJ2-7; D is unresolved. The CDR3 consists of 12 residues. Trimming took off 5 bases at V and 4 bases at J, with 9 bases between the two ends. Germline CDR1 is SGHAT and CDR2 is FQNNGV. The CDR3 protein is CASSLTTYEQYF. The CDR3 coding sequence is TGTGCCAGCAGCCTAACGACATACGAGCAGTACTTC.

The rearrangement joins TRBV6-5 to TRBJ2-3, with TRBD2 matching 8 bases. Germline V gives CDR1 MNHEY, CDR2 SVGAGI. CDR3 length equals 15 residues. The trim removed 7 bases at V and 3 bases at J, leaving 9 bases unmatched. The CDR3 sequence is CASTKKLAETDTQYF. CDR3 DNA: TGTGCCAGCACCAAAAAACTAGCGGAGACAGATACGCAGTATTTT.

This rearrangement joins TRBV7-8 to TRBJ2-5; TRBD2 matches 8 bases. The CDR3 covers 15 residues. Germline V CDR1 and CDR2: SGHVS, FQNEAQ. V was clipped by 5 bases and J by 3 bases; unmatched bases: 8. The CDR3 loop is CASSRMGLGEETQYF. As DNA, the CDR3 is TGTGCCAGCAGCCGGATGGGACTAGGGGAAGAGACCCAGTACTTC.

This chain connects TRBV18 to TRBJ1-5; D ambiguous. The V end was cut by 6 bases, the J end by 3 bases, with 9 bases between. Germline V gene lookup returns CDR1 KGHSH and CDR2 LQKENI. This CDR3 spans 13 amino acids. The CDR3 region has the DNA TGTGCCAGCTCCCAGGTACCCAATCAGCCCCAGCATTTT. It translates to CASSQVPNQPQHF.

The J gene is TRBJ1-2, the V gene TRBV7-9; 8 bases are a match to TRBD1. The CDR3 is made up of 15 amino acids. Germline CDR1 and CDR2: SEHNR and FQNEAQ (reference sequence). V gave up 5 bases and J gave up 0 bases; unmatched junction bases: 5. CDR3 sequence reads: CASSLKQGANYGYTF. CDR3 coding DNA: TGTGCCAGCAGCCTAAAACAGGGGGCTAACTATGGCTACACCTTC.

This sequence joins TRBV6-5 and TRBJ2-6; D gene ambiguous. The length of the CDR3 is 13 residues. Trimming shortened V by 8 bases and J by 6 bases, and 11 bases separated the two germline ends. The V gene's germline CDR1 is MNHEY and CDR2 SVGAGI. CDR3 DNA: TGTGCCAGCGGAATCGGTACGGCCAACGTCCTGACTTTC. Amino acid sequence: CASGIGTANVLTF.

V gene TRBV4-3 combines with J gene TRBJ2-7; D is possibly TRBD1 (6 bases). The CDR3 spans 13 residues. V lost 0 bases and J lost 9, with 12 bases in between. Germline assignment: CDR1 LGHNA and CDR2 YSLEER. The CDR3 sequence is CASSQETGNAQYF. In nucleotides, the CDR3 is TGCGCCAGCAGCCAAGAGACAGGCAACGCGCAGTACTTC.

The CDR3 loop reads CASSHVGGAGDTQYF. The CDR3 coding sequence is TGTGCCAGCAGTCATGTGGGGGGGGCTGGGGATACGCAGTATTTT. The chain is built from TRBV25-1 and TRBJ2-3, with D possibly matching TRBD2 (7 bases). Trimming removed 5 bases at V and 6 bases at J, with 18 bases between. Germline V gives CDR1 MGHDK, CDR2 SYGVNS. The CDR3 is 15 amino acids.

In DNA form, the CDR3 reads TGTGCCATCAGTGGGGCTAGCGGGGACCCCACAGATACGCAGTATTTT. This codes for CAISGASGDPTDTQYF. The J gene is TRBJ2-3, the V gene TRBV10-3; 9 bases are shared with TRBD2. The length of the CDR3 is 16 residues. CDR1 is ENHRY and CDR2 is SYGVKD in the germline V gene. The V and J ends lost 4 bases and 2 bases, in that order; junction bases with no gene match: 7.

The CDR3 sequence is CASSLGADTQYF. The CDR3 nucleotides are TGTGCCAGCAGCTTAGGTGCGGATACGCAGTATTTT. The chain links TRBV11-2 to TRBJ2-3, with D hard to call. Germline CDR1 is SGHAT and CDR2 is FQNNGV. The CDR3 is 12 residues long. V gave up 1 base and J gave up 6 bases, with 5 bases separating them.

The rearrangement uses TRBV2 and TRBJ1-1; a possible D gene is TRBD1 (6 bases). Germline CDR1 SNHLY, CDR2 FYNNEI. The ends were cut back, 8 bases at V and 0 bases at J, with 13 bases in the middle. The CDR3 has 14 residues. CDR3 in amino acids: CASPPDRLNTEAFF. CDR3 DNA: TGTGCCAGCCCCCCGGACAGATTGAACACTGAAGCTTTCTTT.

Only one count was recorded for this clone. The rearrangement joins TRBV28 to TRBJ1-2, with a possible D match to TRBD1 (6 bases). With 3 bases removed from V and 3 bases from J, the gap between germline ends came to 17 bases. The germline CDR1 and CDR2 sequences are MDHEN and SYDVKM. The CDR3 is 16 residues long. The CDR3 reads CASSFLSTGRDYGYTF. CDR3 DNA sequence: TGTGCCAGCAGTTTCCTTTCCACAGGGAGGGACTATGGCTACACCTTC.